Each of the 28 T cell receptor beta chains below was sequenced from the same sample in a study of T cell repertoires in cytomegalovirus infection. TCRdb analysed the reads with MiXCR anew, one entry per CDR3 protein. Found here are 560,000 or so distinct CDR3 sequences, approximately 17% of them singletons; the top ten hold more than 20%. Specimen: CD8+ T cells from PBMCs. The receptors originated from a human donor in good health (CMV status not recorded). Some clones in this sample may be carry-over from other donors' samples.

This clonotype appeared many times. The V gene is TRBV7-2, the J gene TRBJ2-3; TRBD2 agrees at 13 bases. The CDR3 runs to 16 residues. Losses at the gene ends were 5 bases for V and 7 bases for J; bases not matched to a gene: 9. Looked up from germline, CDR1 is SGHTA and CDR2 is FQGNSA. The CDR3 here is CASSIRTSGSSHTQYF. CDR3 DNA sequence: TGTGCCAGCAGCATACGGACTAGCGGGAGTTCGCATACGCAGTATTTT.

The V and J genes are TRBV29-1 and TRBJ2-7; D uncertain. Trimming pared 1 base from V and 2 bases from J, leaving 6 bases between. This CDR3 has 12 amino acids. The germline CDR1 and CDR2 sequences are SQVTM and ANQGSEA. This chain's CDR3 is CSVEGSPYEQYF. CDR3 sequence (DNA): TGCAGCGTTGAAGGCAGTCCCTACGAGCAGTACTTC.

V and J are TRBV4-1 and TRBJ1-1, with D possibly matching TRBD1 (5 bases). The CDR3 consists of 16 residues. Germline values: CDR1 MGHRA, CDR2 YSYEKL. V shed 0 bases and J shed 5 bases, with 16 bases lying between them. This chain's CDR3 is CASSQDGGARGTEAFF. DNA of the CDR3: TGCGCCAGCAGCCAAGATGGAGGGGCCCGGGGGACTGAAGCTTTCTTT.

This chain connects TRBV6-5 to TRBJ2-1; D tentatively fits TRBD1 or TRBD2 (6 bases each). V lost 6 bases to trimming and J lost 1 base, with 16 bases between them. Germline-derived CDR1 and CDR2 are MNHEY and SVGAGI. There are 16 residues in the CDR3. The CDR3 loop reads CASRRGAYGSYNEQFF. As DNA, the CDR3 is TGTGCCAGCAGGAGGGGGGCGTACGGGTCCTACAATGAGCAGTTCTTC.

The table lists this clonotype with many counts. The chain employs TRBV27 and TRBJ1-4; possibly TRBD1 for D (5 bases). Germline V gene sequence: CDR1 MNHEY, CDR2 SMNVEV (reference sequence). This CDR3 has 16 amino acids. The V gene lost 2 bases and the J gene lost 3 bases, with 13 bases spanning the gap. As DNA, the CDR3 is TGTGCCAGCAGTTTAGAGATCGGGGGATCTAATGAAAAACTGTTTTTT. Its protein product is CASSLEIGGSNEKLFF.

For this clonotype: A junction boundary mismatches the germline segment, possibly from a read error. The chain carries TRBV28 and TRBJ2-1; 8 nucleotides match TRBD2. CDR3 length: 15 amino acids. Germline CDR1 reads MDHEN; CDR2 reads SYDVKM. CDR3 in DNA: TGTGCCAGCAGCAAGCGGGAGAGCTACTACAATGTGCAGTTCTTC. Translated, it gives CASSKRESYYNVQFF.

This clonotype was counted ten times or more. The chain joins TRBV6-1 to TRBJ2-7; perhaps TRBD1 as D (6 bases). This CDR3 spans 15 amino acids. CDR1 is MNHNS, CDR2 SASEGT, per germline. Trimming took 3 bases from V and 2 from J, leaving 14 bases between them. DNA of the CDR3: TGTGCCAGCAGTGAGCAGCCAGGGGAGCCCTACGAGCAGTACTTC. Amino acid sequence: CASSEQPGEPYEQYF.

The table lists this clonotype with many counts. This chain connects TRBV27 to TRBJ2-1, with D possibly called TRBD1 or TRBD2 (5 bases each). Germline values: CDR1 MNHEY, CDR2 SMNVEV (reference sequence). The V end was cut by 8 bases, the J end by 7 bases, with 15 bases between. The CDR3 totals 13 residues. The CDR3 protein is CASRDGTGNEQFF. CDR3 sequence (DNA): TGTGCCAGCCGGGACGGAACTGGGAATGAGCAGTTCTTC.

This clonotype was counted only a few times. The chain is built from TRBV27 and TRBJ1-1; TRBD1 might be the D (5 bases). The CDR3 is made up of 15 amino acids. Looked up from germline, CDR1 is MNHEY and CDR2 is SMNVEV (reference sequence). Between the trimmed V and J ends, which lost 2 bases and 1 base, there was a span of 11 bases. CDR3 DNA sequence: TGTGCCAGCAGTTTACGGCAGGGTAGGAACACTGAAGCTTTCTTT. Protein sequence: CASSLRQGRNTEAFF.

This clonotype came up a few times. This chain joins TRBV7-8 and TRBJ2-7, with a possible D match to TRBD2 (6 bases). V gave up 4 bases and J gave up 0 bases, with 10 bases separating them. CDR1 SGHVS and CDR2 FQNEAQ come from the germline V gene. The CDR3 is made up of 14 amino acids. CDR3 amino acids: CASSYAGPSYEQYF. The CDR3 DNA is TGTGCCAGCAGCTACGCGGGGCCCTCCTACGAGCAGTACTTC.

This clonotype was seen ten or more times. The V call is TRBV20-1, the J call TRBJ2-7; TRBD2 matches at 9 bases. This CDR3 is 15 amino acids long. V dropped 3 bases and J dropped 2; count of bases not matched to a gene: 8. CDR1 and CDR2 from the germline V gene are DFQATT and SNEGSKA (reference sequence). The chain's CDR3 is CSASSGAGGPYEQYF. The CDR3 DNA follows: TGCAGTGCTAGCTCGGGAGCGGGAGGTCCCTACGAGCAGTACTTC.

The table lists this clonotype with many counts. This chain uses TRBV7-8 with TRBJ2-7, with a possible D match to TRBD1 (6 bases). The CDR3 totals 15 residues. CDR1 and CDR2 (germline): SGHVS, FQNEAQ. Trimming shortened V by 1 base and J by 4 bases, and 14 bases separated the two germline ends. This CDR3 is CASSLDPGATYEQYF. CDR3 DNA sequence: TGTGCCAGCAGCTTAGACCCAGGGGCTACGTACGAGCAGTACTTC.

In this sample, this clonotype turned up a few times. The chain recombines TRBV19 with TRBJ1-6; a weak D match, TRBD1 (6 bases). In germline, CDR1 is LNHDA, CDR2 SQIVND (reference sequence). CDR3 length: 15 residues. Trimming took 1 base from V and 6 from J, leaving 10 bases between them. CDR3 in amino acids: CASSIVAGANSPLHF. For the CDR3, the DNA is TGTGCCAGTAGTATAGTGGCAGGGGCTAATTCACCCCTCCACTTT.

Ten or more counts support this clonotype. V and J are TRBV12-3 or TRBV12-4 and TRBJ2-7; TRBD1 aligns across 7 bases. Trimming took 5 bases from V and 3 from J; bases not matched to a gene: 7. CDR3 length: 14 residues. The CDR3 DNA follows: TGTGCCAGCAGTGAAACAGGGGAATACTACGAGCAGTACTTC. Its translation is CASSETGEYYEQYF.

This clonotype was detected many times. The rearrangement joins TRBV27 to TRBJ2-3; TRBD2 might be the D (5 bases). The CDR3 contains 15 residues. From germline, CDR1 is MNHEY and CDR2 SMNVEV (reference sequence). V was clipped by 7 bases and J by 0 bases, with 14 bases between them. The CDR3 DNA reads as TGTGCCAGCAAATTAGGAGGACGGAGCACAGATACGCAGTATTTT. Translating gives CASKLGGRSTDTQYF.

This clonotype was counted a few times. V gene TRBV12-3 or TRBV12-4 combines with J gene TRBJ2-7; TRBD1 matches 8 bases. The CDR3 is 15 residues long. Trimming took 6 bases from V and 0 from J; bases not matched to a gene: 7. Here the CDR3 DNA reads TGTGCCAGCAGAGGTCCGGGACAGGTCTCCTACGAGCAGTACTTC. Residues: CASRGPGQVSYEQYF.

This clonotype showed up just a few times. The chain carries TRBV4-2 and TRBJ2-1; no reliable D call. Trimming removed 3 bases at V and 6 bases at J, with 6 bases between. CDR3 length equals 12 residues. Germline lookup yields CDR1 LGHNA and CDR2 YNFKEQ. The CDR3 here is CASSQAFNEQFF. CDR3 sequence (DNA): TGTGCCAGCAGCCAGGCTTTCAATGAGCAGTTCTTC.

This clonotype was picked up many times. The chain employs TRBV24-1 and TRBJ2-1, with 8 bases aligning to TRBD1. This CDR3 spans 15 amino acids. With 3 bases clipped from V and 8 bases from J, the junction kept 8 bases outside the gene matches. The germline V gene has CDR1 KGHDR and CDR2 SFDVKD. CDR3 residues: CATSDVQGARDEQFF. The CDR3 DNA follows: TGTGCCACCAGTGATGTGCAGGGGGCGCGGGATGAGCAGTTCTTC.

The V call is TRBV9, the J call TRBJ2-3, with 9 positions matching TRBD2. The CDR3 spans 17 residues. Germline CDR1 SGDLS, CDR2 YYNGEE. Trimming at V came to 0 bases and at J to 0 bases, leaving 5 bases not matched to a gene. The CDR3 coding sequence is TGTGCCAGCAGCGTAGTTGGGACTAGCTTAAGCACAGATACGCAGTATTTT. Amino acids: CASSVVGTSLSTDTQYF.

Ten or more counts support this clonotype. J is TRBJ2-1 and V is TRBV7-3; 8 bases line up with TRBD2. The germline V gene encodes CDR1 SGHTA and CDR2 FQGTGA. Trimming took 3 bases from V and 2 from J; bases not matched to a gene: 12. This CDR3 is built from 18 residues. CDR3 in DNA: TGTGCCAGCAGCTTGGGGCCCTTAGCGGGACAACCCTACAATGAGCAGTTCTTC. It is translated as CASSLGPLAGQPYNEQFF.

The table lists this clonotype with many counts. This chain links TRBV2 with TRBJ1-1, with TRBD1 as a possible D gene (5 bases). Trimming shortened V by 8 bases and J by 3 bases, and 16 bases separated the two germline ends. This CDR3 is built from 14 residues. Germline CDR1 reads SNHLY; CDR2 reads FYNNEI. The CDR3 DNA reads as TGTGCCAGCCTAAAGAGGGGAGCTGACACTGAAGCTTTCTTT. This gives the protein CASLKRGADTEAFF.

Many counts were recorded for this clonotype. The chain carries TRBV27 and TRBJ1-2, with D tentatively TRBD1 (6 bases). CDR1 and CDR2 (germline): MNHEY, SMNVEV (reference sequence). V was cut by 6 bases and J by 3 bases, with 14 bases left in between. This CDR3 region has 14 residues. The CDR3, as DNA: TGTGCCAGCAGCATCAGGGGAGGGGACTATGGCTACACCTTC. It is translated as CASSIRGGDYGYTF.

This clonotype was seen ten or more times. The J gene is TRBJ2-1, the V gene TRBV12-5; D might be TRBD1 (6 bases). The CDR3 totals 13 residues. CDR1 is LGHNT and CDR2 is FRNRAP in the germline V gene. The V end lost 2 bases, the J end lost 7 bases, and 9 bases lay between the germline ends. This CDR3 is CASGLSRGNEQFF. The CDR3 region has the DNA TGTGCTAGTGGTTTGAGTAGGGGGAATGAGCAGTTCTTC.

This chain uses TRBV19 with TRBJ1-1; D is unclear. Germline V lookup: CDR1 LNHDA, CDR2 SQIVND (reference sequence). V was clipped by 0 bases and J by 5 bases, with 7 bases between them. This CDR3 is 13 amino acids long. Here the CDR3 reads CASSIDSVTEAFF. The CDR3 region has the DNA TGTGCCAGTAGTATAGATTCGGTTACTGAAGCTTTCTTT.

The chain carries TRBV27 and TRBJ2-5; 8 bases line up with TRBD1. The CDR3 runs to 16 residues. From germline, CDR1 is MNHEY and CDR2 SMNVEV (reference sequence). The V segment lost 4 bases and the J segment 0 bases; nucleotides outside the gene matches: 7. The CDR3 bases are TGTGCCAGCAGTTCCCCTCGGACAGGGAACCAAGAGACCCAGTACTTC. Translation gives CASSSPRTGNQETQYF.

Points on this clonotype: This CDR3 fails to terminate in the conserved phenylalanine or tryptophan, so it likely reflects a read error. The rearrangement links TRBV11-2 to TRBJ2-7; D uncertain. V dropped 1 base and J dropped 0 bases, with 4 bases sitting between them. The CDR3 contains 13 residues. The germline gives CDR1 SGHAT, CDR2 FQNNGV. CDR3 sequence reads: CASSLGDSYEQYL. CDR3 coding DNA: TGTGCCAGCAGCTTAGGGGACTCCTACGAGCAGTACTTG.

V and J are TRBV27 and TRBJ1-4; D possibly corresponds to TRBD1 (6 bases). The length of the CDR3 is 17 residues. The V end lost 5 bases, the J end lost 0 bases, and 16 bases lay between the germline ends. The V gene's germline CDR1 is MNHEY and CDR2 SMNVEV (reference sequence). This CDR3 reads CASSPTWGPSTNEKLFF. For the CDR3, the DNA is TGTGCCAGCAGTCCCACCTGGGGGCCCTCAACTAATGAAAAACTGTTTTTT.

This clonotype was seen a few times. The chain joins TRBV6-1 to TRBJ1-5; no clear D gene. The CDR3 contains 15 residues. Trimming took off 5 bases at V and 0 bases at J, with 11 bases between the two ends. CDR1 MNHNS and CDR2 SASEGT come from the germline V gene. Here the CDR3 DNA reads TGTGCCAGCAGTACCACAGCTTATAGCAATCAGCCCCAGCATTTT. This translates into CASSTTAYSNQPQHF.